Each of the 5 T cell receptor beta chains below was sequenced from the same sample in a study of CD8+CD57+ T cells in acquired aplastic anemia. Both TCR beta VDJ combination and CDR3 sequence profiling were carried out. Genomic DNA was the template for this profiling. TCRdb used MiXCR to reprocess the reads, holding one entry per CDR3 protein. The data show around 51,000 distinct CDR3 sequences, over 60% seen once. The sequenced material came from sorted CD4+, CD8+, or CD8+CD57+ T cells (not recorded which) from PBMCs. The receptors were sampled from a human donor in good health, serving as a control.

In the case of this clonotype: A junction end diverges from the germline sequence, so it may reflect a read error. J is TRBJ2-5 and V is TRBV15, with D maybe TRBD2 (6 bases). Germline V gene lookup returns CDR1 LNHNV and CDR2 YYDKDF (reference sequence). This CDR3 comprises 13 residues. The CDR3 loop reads CASSPTRGETQYF. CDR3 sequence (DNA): TGTGCCAGCAGCCCCACGCGGGGCGAGACCCAGTACTTC.

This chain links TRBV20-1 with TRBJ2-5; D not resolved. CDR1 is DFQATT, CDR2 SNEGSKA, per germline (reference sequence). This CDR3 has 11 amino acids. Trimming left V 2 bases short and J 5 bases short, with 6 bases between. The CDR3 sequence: CSARSMETQYF. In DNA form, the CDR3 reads TGCAGTGCTAGATCCATGGAGACCCAGTACTTC.

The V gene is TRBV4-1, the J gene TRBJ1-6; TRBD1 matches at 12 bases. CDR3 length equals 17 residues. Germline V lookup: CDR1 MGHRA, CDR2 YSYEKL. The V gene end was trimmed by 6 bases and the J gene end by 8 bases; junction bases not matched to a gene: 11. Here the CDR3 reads CASRLKGTGGLDSPLHF. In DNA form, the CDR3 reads TGCGCCAGCAGACTTAAAGGGACAGGGGGCTTAGATTCACCCCTCCACTTT.

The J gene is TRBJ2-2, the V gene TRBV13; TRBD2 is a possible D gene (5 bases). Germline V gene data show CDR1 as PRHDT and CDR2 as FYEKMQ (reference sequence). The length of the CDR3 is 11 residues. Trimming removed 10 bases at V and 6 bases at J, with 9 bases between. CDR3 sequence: CATSGAGELFF. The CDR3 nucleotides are TGTGCCACCTCCGGGGCCGGGGAGCTGTTTTTT. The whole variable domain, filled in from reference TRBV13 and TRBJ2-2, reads AAGVIQSPRHLIKEKRETATLKCYPIPRHDTVYWYQQGPGQDPQFLISFYEKMQSDKGSIPDRFSAQQFSDYHSELNMSSLELGDSALYFCATSGAGELFFGEGSRLTVL.

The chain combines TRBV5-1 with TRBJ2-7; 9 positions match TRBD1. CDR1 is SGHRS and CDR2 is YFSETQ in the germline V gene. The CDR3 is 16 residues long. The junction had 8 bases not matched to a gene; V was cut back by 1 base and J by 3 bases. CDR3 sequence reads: CASSLSMGQGFYEQYF. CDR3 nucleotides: TGCGCCAGCAGCTTGAGTATGGGACAGGGCTTCTACGAGCAGTACTTC.